The 13 T cell receptor beta chains below come from one sample, sequenced in a study of blood T cells in healthy people across ages. Then a second PCR, running about 6 to 12 cycles, was carried out with a sample-barcoded 5' primer and a J-beta primer mix. TCRdb recomputed calls from the 5' RACE reads with MiXCR, one row per CDR3 protein. The sample carries 600,000 to 800,000 distinct CDR3 sequences, roughly 21% recorded once. What was sequenced was blood. These receptors were taken from an older man in good health.

This clonotype occurred a few times. The J gene is TRBJ2-4, the V gene TRBV6-2 or TRBV6-3; TRBD1 matches 7 bases. Germline loops: CDR1 MNHEY, CDR2 SVGEGT. The CDR3 has 15 residues. The junction had 7 bases not matched to a gene; V was cut back by 6 bases and J by 2 bases. The DNA of the CDR3 is TGTGCCAGCAGCCCCGACAGGGTAACCAAAAACATTCAGTACTTC. Translation gives CASSPDRVTKNIQYF.

The rearrangement joins TRBV10-3 to TRBJ1-2; 8 bases map to TRBD1. The ends lost 3 bases at V and 7 bases at J; junction bases unmatched: 10. Germline V gene sequence: CDR1 ENHRY, CDR2 SYGVKD. The CDR3 loop spans 15 amino acids. For the CDR3, the DNA is TGTGCCATCAGTGATCCAACAGGGGGAGTAGGTGGCTACACCTTC. Protein sequence: CAISDPTGGVGGYTF.

This clonotype occurred a few times. This chain links TRBV5-6 with TRBJ1-4, with D unclear. Trimming took 1 base from V and 5 from J, leaving 12 bases between them. The germline CDR1 and CDR2 sequences are SGHDT and YYEEEE. This CDR3 comprises 15 residues. CDR3 protein: CASSLRSGLNEKLFF. CDR3 coding DNA: TGTGCCAGCAGCTTGAGGAGTGGTCTGAATGAAAAACTGTTTTTT.

This chain joins TRBV2 and TRBJ2-5; 8 positions match TRBD2. Germline loops: CDR1 SNHLY, CDR2 FYNNEI. This CDR3 contains 11 residues. V was clipped by 7 bases and J by 11 bases; unmatched bases: 6. The CDR3, as DNA: TGTGCCAGCAACGGACTAGCAGAGCAGTACTTC. Translating gives CASNGLAEQYF.

The sample holds a few counts of this clonotype. The chain has TRBV4-3 and TRBJ1-4; D is possibly TRBD1 (6 bases). Germline V CDR1 and CDR2: LGHNA, YSLEER. Trimming left V 0 bases short and J 6 bases short, with 17 bases between. The CDR3 extends over 17 amino acids. The CDR3 nucleotides read TGCGCCAGCAGCCAAGATAGAGTTGAGGGGGGAGATGAAAAACTGTTTTTT. This encodes CASSQDRVEGGDEKLFF.

This clonotype was observed a few times. A read error is possible here, since a much larger clone lies one base away. The CDR3 DNA is TGTGCCAGCAGTTATTCCGGGCTAGCGGGAAACCGATTAATCTACAAGCAGTACTTC. Protein: CASSYSGLAGNRLIYKQYF. The chain uses TRBV28 and TRBJ2-5; the match to TRBD2 covers 9 bases. In germline, CDR1 is MDHEN, CDR2 SYDVKM. The J segment lost 11 bases and the V segment lost 4 bases, leaving 26 bases of the junction unmatched. CDR3 size: 19 residues.

In this sample, this clonotype turned up a few times. An end of the junction differs from the germline gene, which may be a read error. The rearrangement joins TRBV3-1 to TRBJ2-4, with D tentatively TRBD2 (7 bases). The germline CDR1 and CDR2 sequences are LGHDT and YNNKEL (reference sequence). CDR3 length equals 15 residues. CDR3 region: CASSQKRGAANIQCF. As DNA, the CDR3 is TGTGCCAGCAGCCAAAAACGGGGGGCGGCGAACATTCAGTGCTTC.

The rearrangement joins TRBV7-9 to TRBJ2-5; maybe TRBD1 (6 bases). The CDR3 loop spans 16 amino acids. CDR1 SEHNR and CDR2 FQNEAQ come from the germline V gene (reference sequence). Trimming left V 3 bases short and J 2 bases short, with 16 bases between. CDR3 sequence: CASSFARTASQETQYF. The CDR3 bases are TGTGCCAGCAGCTTCGCCCGGACAGCGAGTCAAGAGACCCAGTACTTC.

This clonotype has just a few counts. The gene calls are TRBV10-3 and TRBJ2-7; either TRBD1 or TRBD2 may supply D (6 bases each). This CDR3 has 13 amino acids. CDR1 ENHRY and CDR2 SYGVKD come from the germline V gene. Trimming pared 3 bases from V and 4 bases from J, leaving 10 bases between. The CDR3 region has the DNA TGTGCCATCAGTGAAACAGGGACTTACGAGCAGTACTTC. Translated, it gives CAISETGTYEQYF.

The chain links TRBV20-1 to TRBJ1-2, with D perhaps TRBD1 (6 bases). From germline, CDR1 is DFQATT and CDR2 SNEGSKA (reference sequence). The ends were cut back, 6 bases at V and 7 bases at J, with 18 bases in the middle. The CDR3 extends over 13 amino acids. CDR3 protein: CSALGGSEGGYTF. Here the CDR3 DNA reads TGCAGTGCGTTAGGGGGGTCGGAGGGTGGCTACACCTTC.

The chain employs TRBV6-5 and TRBJ1-2; D not resolved. Germline V gene sequence: CDR1 MNHEY, CDR2 SVGAGI. This CDR3 comprises 14 residues. With 0 bases removed from V and 8 bases from J, the gap between germline ends came to 13 bases. CDR3 sequence: CASSYSTLSGGYTF. The CDR3 bases are TGTGCCAGCAGTTACTCGACTCTCTCAGGAGGCTACACCTTC.

This clonotype occurred many times. V and J are TRBV14 and TRBJ1-3, with unresolved D. This CDR3 has 14 residues. CDR1 SGHDN and CDR2 FVKESK come from the germline V gene. V shed 0 bases and J shed 0 bases, with 3 bases lying between them. The DNA for the CDR3 is TGTGCCAGCAGCCAAGACCTCTCTGGAAACACCATATATTTT. Its translation is CASSQDLSGNTIYF.

V usage is TRBV20-1 and J usage is TRBJ2-1; 14 nucleotides align to TRBD2. The CDR3 consists of 14 residues. Unmatched junction bases numbered 4, after V lost 6 bases and J lost 6 bases. Germline V gives CDR1 DFQATT, CDR2 SNEGSKA (reference sequence). CDR3 coding DNA: TGCAGTGCCAGGACTAGCGGGAGGAGCAATGAGCAGTTCTTC. It yields the protein CSARTSGRSNEQFF.